These 5 T cell receptor beta chains originate from one sample sequenced in a study of shared clonotypes between healthy human individuals. Using immunoSEQ multiplex PCR, the repertoire was profiled, and TCRdb retains in-frame clones only, with some absent. Among over a million clones listed, around 82% were seen once. What was sequenced was memory CD4+ T cells from PBMCs. Stated subset: CD45RA-negative fraction. These receptors all stem from a man in his late teens or twenties in good health. Some clones in this sample may be carry-over from other donors' samples.

V is TRBV30 and J is TRBJ1-4, with D perhaps matching TRBD1 (5 bases). The germline V gene has CDR1 GTSNPN and CDR2 SVGIG (reference sequence). This CDR3 is built from 14 residues. Between the trimmed V and J ends, which lost 0 bases and 6 bases, there was a span of 11 bases. This CDR3 is CAWSVGLQDEKLFF. The CDR3 DNA sequence: TGTGCCTGGAGTGTAGGGTTACAGGATGAAAAACTGTTTTTT.

The table lists this clone with a count of one. The V call is TRBV29-1, the J call TRBJ1-2, with a weak D call TRBD1 (6 bases). Looked up from germline, CDR1 is SQVTM and CDR2 is ANQGSEA. The ends were cut back, 0 bases at V and 9 bases at J, with 17 bases in the middle. The CDR3 sequence is 14 residues long. CDR3 amino acids: CSVEDLQGLGRYTF. The CDR3 DNA follows: TGCAGCGTTGAAGATCTTCAGGGGCTAGGGCGCTACACCTTC.

The chain combines TRBV5-4 with TRBJ2-3; D is possibly TRBD1 or TRBD2 (6 bases each). The length of the CDR3 is 15 residues. The V end was cut by 0 bases, the J end by 6 bases, with 14 bases between. Germline V gene sequence: CDR1 SGHNT, CDR2 YYREEE (reference sequence). The CDR3 loop is CASSLEGGGLDTQYF. In DNA, the CDR3 is TGTGCCAGCAGCTTGGAAGGGGGAGGCCTGGATACGCAGTATTTT.

This clone was counted only a few times. The chain combines TRBV19 with TRBJ1-5; D call uncertain. CDR1 and CDR2 (germline): LNHDA, SQIVND (reference sequence). The V gene lost 5 bases and the J gene lost 10 bases, with 12 bases spanning the gap. The CDR3 loop spans 12 amino acids. The CDR3 reads CASSHGPPPQHF. The CDR3 DNA follows: TGTGCCAGTAGTCACGGACCTCCTCCCCAGCATTTT.

The sample holds a few counts of this clone. The chain uses TRBV18 and TRBJ1-3; D not certain. Looked up from germline, CDR1 is KGHSH and CDR2 is LQKENI. The CDR3 spans 15 residues. V lost 0 bases and J lost 0, with 6 bases in between. The CDR3 region is CASSPPTTSGNTIYF. CDR3 nucleotides: TGTGCCAGCTCACCACCTACGACCTCTGGAAACACCATATATTTT.